Shown below are 13 T cell receptor beta chains from a single sample sequenced in a study of T cells in Graves' hyperthyroidism and ophthalmopathy. What was amplified from RNA transcripts were TCR beta CDR3 regions. First-round RT-PCR with HTBI primers amplified the TCR CDR3 region. MiXCR, run by TCRdb on the multiplex PCR reads, gives a single entry per CDR3 protein. The repertoire includes 300,000 to 400,000 distinct CDR3 sequences, 15% to 20% of them detected once, and approximately 54% sits in the top ten. Sequenced material: blood. These receptors came from a woman in her forties or fifties with Graves' hyperthyroidism.

V usage is TRBV10-3 and J usage is TRBJ2-5, with 10 bases fitting TRBD2. After removal of 9 bases from V and 4 bases from J, the junction contained 11 bases not matched to a gene. There are 15 residues in the CDR3. The germline V gene encodes CDR1 ENHRY and CDR2 SYGVKD. CDR3 nucleotide sequence: TGTGCCATTGGCTTTAGCGGGAGGATCGGAGAGACCCAGTACTTC. Amino acids: CAIGFSGRIGETQYF.

The J gene is TRBJ2-7, the V gene TRBV20-1, with TRBD2 matching over 11 bases. The CDR3 length is 14 residues. Germline V gene data show CDR1 as DFQATT and CDR2 as SNEGSKA (reference sequence). The ends lost 6 bases at V and 0 bases at J; junction bases unmatched: 4. The CDR3 protein is CSAKTSGASYEQYF. CDR3 DNA sequence: TGCAGTGCCAAGACTAGCGGGGCCTCCTACGAGCAGTACTTC.

This clonotype has more than one count but fewer than ten. This chain connects TRBV7-9 to TRBJ1-4; no firm D call. The CDR3 runs 15 residues. The V end lost 5 bases, the J end lost 8 bases, and 18 bases lay between the germline ends. Germline CDR1 is SEHNR and CDR2 is FQNEAQ (reference sequence). CDR3 sequence: CASSPRTGAEEKLFF. The CDR3 DNA reads as TGTGCCAGCAGCCCTAGGACGGGAGCCGAAGAAAAACTGTTTTTT.

The gene calls are TRBV7-3 and TRBJ2-1, with 8 bases matching TRBD2. Germline CDR1 is SGHTA and CDR2 is FQGTGA. The CDR3 is 14 residues long. V was clipped by 5 bases and J by 1 base; unmatched bases: 1. This CDR3 reads CASSREGSYNEQFF. CDR3 bases: TGTGCCAGCAGCCGGGAGGGGTCCTACAATGAGCAGTTCTTC.

Remarks on this clonotype: Given a much more abundant clone one base away, this may be a read error. V usage is TRBV6-2 or TRBV6-3 and J usage is TRBJ1-2; unclear D gene. CDR1 MNHEY and CDR2 SVGEGT come from the germline V gene. The CDR3 consists of 13 residues. CDR3 DNA: TGTGCCGGCAGTTACTCGGGTTGGGCCGGCTACACCTTC. It codes for CAGSYSGWAGYTF.

This clonotype was found many times. V usage is TRBV18 and J usage is TRBJ1-2, with unresolved D. Germline-derived CDR1 and CDR2 are KGHSH and LQKENI. The CDR3 runs 14 residues. V lost 2 bases and J lost 2, with 9 bases in between. The CDR3 loop reads CASSPGNSNYGYTF. The CDR3 DNA sequence: TGTGCCAGCTCACCAGGAAACAGCAACTATGGCTACACCTTC.

This clonotype was seen repeatedly, ten times or more. The chain employs TRBV11-2 and TRBJ2-1; a weak D match, TRBD2 (6 bases). Per the germline V gene, CDR1 is SGHAT and CDR2 is FQNNGV. V was pared by 3 bases and J by 8 bases, with 11 bases between. The CDR3 runs to 13 residues. The CDR3: CASSFRWEDEQFF. DNA for the CDR3: TGTGCCAGCAGCTTCAGGTGGGAGGATGAGCAGTTCTTC.

This clonotype was recorded a few times. The chain links TRBV20-1 to TRBJ2-3; D perhaps matches TRBD2 (6 bases). There are 13 residues in the CDR3. Germline loops: CDR1 DFQATT, CDR2 SNEGSKA (reference sequence). V lost 6 bases and J lost 4, with 14 bases in between. Written as DNA, the CDR3 is TGCAGTGCCTCGACTAGAACCGCAGATACGCAGTATTTT. Its translation is CSASTRTADTQYF.

This clonotype was observed a few times. The rearrangement uses TRBV30 and TRBJ2-3; TRBD2 is a possible D gene (5 bases). V lost 1 base and J 4 bases, leaving 18 bases between the germline ends. Germline lookup yields CDR1 GTSNPN and CDR2 SVGIG (reference sequence). This CDR3 is built from 16 residues. Written as DNA, the CDR3 is TGTGCCTGGAGTGGCAGGCGGGCTACCAACGCAGATACGCAGTATTTT. It yields the protein CAWSGRRATNADTQYF.

In this sample, this clonotype turned up once. It may be a read error: a sequence one base away is much more abundant. The chain is built from TRBV20-1 and TRBJ2-3; 9 bases map to TRBD2. In germline, CDR1 is DFQATT, CDR2 SNEGSKA (reference sequence). The CDR3 is 19 residues long. The ends lost 6 bases at V and 0 bases at J; junction bases unmatched: 19. The CDR3 bases are TGCAGTGCGGAACTGCGGGGGGGCCTCTCGGGAACTAGCACAGATACGCAGTATTTT. Protein product: CSAELRGGLSGTSTDTQYF.

This clonotype was found a few times. This chain connects TRBV6-1 to TRBJ2-7, with TRBD2 identical over 10 bases. The J segment lost 2 bases and the V segment lost 10 bases, leaving 17 bases of the junction unmatched. CDR1 is MNHNS and CDR2 is SASEGT in the germline V gene. There are 17 residues in the CDR3. The CDR3, as DNA: TGTGCCACTTGGGGAACCCAGGGACTAGCGAATACCTACGAGCAGTACGTC. Protein sequence: CATWGTQGLANTYEQYV.

In this sample, this clonotype turned up a few times. This sequence joins TRBV6-1 and TRBJ1-1, with D unresolved. V lost 6 bases and J lost 5, with 16 bases in between. Germline V gene sequence: CDR1 MNHNS, CDR2 SASEGT. The CDR3 has 14 amino acids. CDR3 sequence (DNA): TGTGCCAGCAGCCCCCAGCAGGAAGGAACTGAAGCTTTCTTT. Translation: CASSPQQEGTEAFF.

This clonotype has just a few counts. The chain couples TRBV5-1 to TRBJ2-1; D could derive from TRBD1 or TRBD2 (6 bases each). Looked up from germline, CDR1 is SGHRS and CDR2 is YFSETQ. The CDR3 is 12 amino acids. Trimming stripped 4 bases from V and 10 bases from J, with 12 bases between. In DNA form, the CDR3 reads TGCGCCAGCAGCCAGCAGGGGAGGGAGCAGTTCTTC. Protein sequence: CASSQQGREQFF.